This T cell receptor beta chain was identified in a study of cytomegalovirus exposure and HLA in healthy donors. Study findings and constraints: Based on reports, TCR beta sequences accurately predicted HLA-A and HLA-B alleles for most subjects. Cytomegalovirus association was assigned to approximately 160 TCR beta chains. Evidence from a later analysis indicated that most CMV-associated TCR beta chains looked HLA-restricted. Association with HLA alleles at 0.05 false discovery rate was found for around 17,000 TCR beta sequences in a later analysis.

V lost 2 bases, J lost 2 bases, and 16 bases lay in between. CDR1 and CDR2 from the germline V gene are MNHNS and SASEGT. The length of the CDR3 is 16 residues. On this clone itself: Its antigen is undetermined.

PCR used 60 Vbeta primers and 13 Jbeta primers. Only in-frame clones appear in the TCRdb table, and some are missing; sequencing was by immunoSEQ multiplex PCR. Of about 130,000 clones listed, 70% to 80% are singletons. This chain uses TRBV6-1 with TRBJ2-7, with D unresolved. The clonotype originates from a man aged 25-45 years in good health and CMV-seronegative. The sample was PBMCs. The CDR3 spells CASSENHFLRTYEQYF. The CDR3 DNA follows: TGTGCCAGCAGTGAAAACCACTTCTTGAGGACCTACGAGCAGTACTTC.